These T cell receptor beta chains were read from a single sample in a study of OX40 agonist ivuxolimab in advanced cancers. TCRdb keeps only in-frame clones here, not all; method: immunoSEQ multiplex PCR. The sample lists nearly 110,000 clones, about nine tenths seen once, with roughly 0.5% in the top ten. The sequencing here drew on CD4+ or CD8+ T cells sorted from blood, taken in a trial of the OX40 agonist ivuxolimab. Receptors were obtained from an adult with an advanced solid tumor such as melanoma, head and neck, liver or kidney cancer. CDR3s include the opening cysteine and the closing phenylalanine or tryptophan. Each record gives: D gene, J gene, clone size, V gene, CDR3 DNA, CDR3 protein. The D gene is left open where the match is weak. Expanded clones get a size class; other rows say once, few or many, or leave the size out.

D: TRBD2
J: TRBJ2-7
size: -
V: TRBV6-6
DNA: TGTGCCAGCAGGGGGACCTTAGCGGGCAAATACGAGCAGTACTTC
CDR3: CASRGTLAGKYEQYF

D: -
J: TRBJ1-5
size: -
V: TRBV6-1
DNA: TGTGCCAGCAGTGAAGCTGTGCAGGGGAGCAATCAGCCCCAGCATTTT
CDR3: CASSEAVQGSNQPQHF

D: -
J: TRBJ1-1
size: -
V: TRBV5-5
DNA: TGTGCCAGCAGCACCCAGACAATGAACACTGAAGCTTTCTTT
CDR3: CASSTQTMNTEAFF

D: TRBD1
J: TRBJ2-5
size: once
V: TRBV2
DNA: TGTGCCAGCAGTGAAATGATGGGATACTTTAACCGGGGACAGGGGGAGAAATCCCAGTACTTC
CDR3: CASSEMMGYFNRGQGEKSQYF

D: -
J: TRBJ2-3
size: few
V: TRBV14
DNA: TGTGCCAGCAGTGTCCGACAGGCTTCTAGCACAGATACGCAGTATTTT
CDR3: CASSVRQASSTDTQYF

D: TRBD1
J: TRBJ2-3
size: -
V: TRBV9
DNA: TGTGCCAGCAGCGTGACAGGGCGCACAGATACGCAGTATTTT
CDR3: CASSVTGRTDTQYF

D: -
J: TRBJ2-6
size: -
V: TRBV5-1
DNA: TGCGCCAGCAGCACAATGGGGGGTTCTGGGGCCAACGTCCTGACTTTC
CDR3: CASSTMGGSGANVLTF

D: -
J: TRBJ2-3
size: -
V: TRBV10-3
DNA: TGTGCCATCCGTCCCAGGGATAATACGCAGTATTTT
CDR3: CAIRPRDNTQYF

D: -
J: TRBJ2-7
size: -
V: TRBV7-9
DNA: TGTGCCAGCAGCTTTAGTTGGGAGCAGTACTTC
CDR3: CASSFSWEQYF

D: TRBD1
J: TRBJ1-6
size: -
V: TRBV11-3
DNA: TGTGCCAGCAGCCGAGACAGGGACTCACCCCTCCACTTT
CDR3: CASSRDRDSPLHF

D: -
J: TRBJ1-1
size: few
V: TRBV9
DNA: TGTGCCAGCAGCGTAGTTGGGCAGGGGAACACTGAAGCTTTCTTT
CDR3: CASSVVGQGNTEAFF

D: TRBD1
J: TRBJ1-2
size: -
V: TRBV6-6
DNA: TGTGCCAGCAGCCCAGACAGGGGCTATGGCTACACCTTC
CDR3: CASSPDRGYGYTF

D: TRBD1
J: TRBJ1-1
size: -
V: TRBV2
DNA: TGTGCCAGCAGCTTCGGGACAGGGGGCTCTGAAGCTTTCTTT
CDR3: CASSFGTGGSEAFF

D: TRBD2
J: TRBJ2-1
size: -
V: TRBV29-1
DNA: TGCAGCGTTGAAGTTAGTGGGGCGGGGGGCAATGAGCAGTTCTTC
CDR3: CSVEVSGAGGNEQFF

D: TRBD1
J: TRBJ2-5
size: -
V: TRBV5-1
DNA: TGCGCCAGCAGCTACGGACAGGGATACGAGACCCAGTACTTC
CDR3: CASSYGQGYETQYF

D: -
J: TRBJ1-5
size: -
V: TRBV18
DNA: TGTGCCAGCTCACCTGGACCTGGGGATCAGCCCCAGCATTTT
CDR3: CASSPGPGDQPQHF

D: -
J: TRBJ1-1
size: few
V: TRBV7-2
DNA: TGTGCCAGCAGCTTAAATCACAATCAGGGCACTGAAGCTTTCTTT
CDR3: CASSLNHNQGTEAFF

D: -
J: TRBJ2-2
size: -
V: TRBV6-6
DNA: TGTGCCAGCAGTTACCGGCAGGGAGGCACCGGGGAGCTGTTTTTT
CDR3: CASSYRQGGTGELFF

D: -
J: TRBJ2-5
size: -
V: TRBV2
DNA: TGTGCCAGCAGCAGGTCAGAGACCCAGTACTTC
CDR3: CASSRSETQYF

D: -
J: TRBJ1-1
size: -
V: TRBV6-6
DNA: TGTGCCAGCAGTTACTCCGGCGGCTTTGAAGCTTTCTTT
CDR3: CASSYSGGFEAFF

D: TRBD2
J: TRBJ2-3
size: once
V: TRBV7-2
DNA: TGTGCCAGCAGCTTAGCGGGGGGGACGGGTACGCAGTATTTT
CDR3: CASSLAGGTGTQYF

D: -
J: TRBJ2-7
size: -
V: TRBV14
DNA: TGTGCCAGCAGCCAGGGTGGAATGATCTCCTACGAGCAGTACTTC
CDR3: CASSQGGMISYEQYF

D: TRBD1
J: TRBJ2-7
size: -
V: TRBV11-2
DNA: TGTGCCAGCAGAGGGACAGGGGCCCACGAGCAGTACTTC
CDR3: CASRGTGAHEQYF